The rows below give T cell receptor beta chains drawn from one sample of a study of tumor-infiltrating lymphocytes in oesophageal squamous cell carcinoma. TCRdb called the PCR reads again in MiXCR, with one record for every CDR3 protein. The top ten clones hold approximately 46% of a sample with about 13,000 distinct CDR3 sequences, roughly 47% of them seen once. Sequencing was carried out using blood. All receptors come from a male donor with esophageal squamous cell carcinoma. Both conserved end residues are part of each CDR3. A D gene is named only where the DNA matches it firmly. Part of the rows lack a size; the others show once, few, many or a class for expanded clones.

j_call | d_call | clone_size | v_call | cdr3_aa | cdr3_nt
TRBJ2-5 | . | . | TRBV7-2 | CASSLGERETQYF | TGTGCCAGCAGCTTAGGGGAGAGAGAGACCCAGTACTTC
TRBJ2-7 | TRBD2 | . | TRBV7-2 | CASSLGLADPRHEQYF | TGTGCCAGCAGCTTGGGACTAGCGGATCCCCGCCACGAGCAGTACTTC
TRBJ1-3 | . | few | TRBV28 | CASSPAGGVSGNTIYF | TGTGCCAGCAGTCCGGCCGGGGGGGTCTCTGGAAACACCATATATTTT
TRBJ2-1 | . | . | TRBV28 | CASSFAPIGQDYEQFF | TGTGCCAGCAGTTTCGCCCCGATTGGACAGGACTACGAGCAGTTCTTC
TRBJ2-7 | TRBD2 | medium-sized | TRBV7-9 | CASSFTSGVEQYF | TGTGCCAGCAGCTTCACTAGCGGGGTTGAGCAGTACTTC
TRBJ2-7 | . | . | TRBV12-3/TRBV12-4 | CASSLATAGYEQYF | TGTGCCAGCAGTTTAGCGACCGCGGGCTACGAGCAGTACTTC
TRBJ2-1 | . | . | TRBV12-5 | CASGLEPSFPTGRNEQFF | TGTGCTAGTGGTTTGGAACCCTCTTTTCCGACAGGGAGGAATGAGCAGTTCTTC
TRBJ2-7 | TRBD1 | many | TRBV11-2 | CASSPGTGLYEQYF | TGTGCCAGCAGCCCCGGGACAGGTCTCTACGAGCAGTACTTC
TRBJ2-5 | . | . | TRBV6-1 | CASPRSGKETQYF | TGTGCCAGCCCTCGTTCAGGGAAAGAGACCCAGTACTTC
TRBJ2-1 | TRBD1 | . | TRBV7-2 | CASSLPGQKVNEQFF | TGTGCCAGCAGCCTACCGGGACAGAAGGTCAATGAGCAGTTCTTC